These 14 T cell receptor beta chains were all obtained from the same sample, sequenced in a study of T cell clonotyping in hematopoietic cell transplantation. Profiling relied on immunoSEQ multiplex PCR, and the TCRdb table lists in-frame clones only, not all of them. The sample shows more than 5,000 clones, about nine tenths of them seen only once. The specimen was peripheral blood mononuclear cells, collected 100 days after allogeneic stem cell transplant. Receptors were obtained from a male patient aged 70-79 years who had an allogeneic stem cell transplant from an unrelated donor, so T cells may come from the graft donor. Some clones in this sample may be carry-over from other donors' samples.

In nucleotides, the CDR3 is TGTGCCTGGAGCCCCCGGGACAGGAACACTGAAGCTTTCTTT. Encoded protein: CAWSPRDRNTEAFF. This sequence joins TRBV30 and TRBJ1-1, with 7 nucleotides matching TRBD1. Trimming cost V 3 bases and J 1 base; bases outside gene matches: 5. CDR3 length: 14 residues. Germline V gene sequence: CDR1 GTSNPN, CDR2 SVGIG (reference sequence).

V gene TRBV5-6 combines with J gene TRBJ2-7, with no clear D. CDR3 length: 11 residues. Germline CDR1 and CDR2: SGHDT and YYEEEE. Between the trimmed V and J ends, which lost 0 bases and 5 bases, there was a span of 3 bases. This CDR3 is CASSLAHEQYF. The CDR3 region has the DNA TGTGCCAGCAGCTTGGCCCACGAGCAGTACTTC.

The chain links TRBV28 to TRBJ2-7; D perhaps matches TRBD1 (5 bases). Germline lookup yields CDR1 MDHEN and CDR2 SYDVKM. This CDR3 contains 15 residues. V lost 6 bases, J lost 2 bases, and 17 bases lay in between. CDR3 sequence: CASSLPGQGTYEQYF. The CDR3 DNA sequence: TGTGCCAGCAGCCTCCCAGGGCAGGGTACCTACGAGCAGTACTTC.

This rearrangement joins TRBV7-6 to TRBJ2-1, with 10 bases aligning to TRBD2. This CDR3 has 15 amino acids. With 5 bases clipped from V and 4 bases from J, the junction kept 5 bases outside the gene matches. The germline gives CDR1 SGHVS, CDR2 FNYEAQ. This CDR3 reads CASSPTSGEYNEQFF. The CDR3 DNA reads TGTGCCAGCAGCCCTACTAGCGGGGAGTACAATGAGCAGTTCTTC.

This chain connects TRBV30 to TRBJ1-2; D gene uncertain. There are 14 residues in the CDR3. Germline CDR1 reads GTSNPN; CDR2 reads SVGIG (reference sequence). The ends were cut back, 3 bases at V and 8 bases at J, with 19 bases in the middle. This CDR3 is CAWSAGWGTRGYTF. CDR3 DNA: TGTGCCTGGAGCGCAGGTTGGGGAACGCGAGGCTACACCTTC.

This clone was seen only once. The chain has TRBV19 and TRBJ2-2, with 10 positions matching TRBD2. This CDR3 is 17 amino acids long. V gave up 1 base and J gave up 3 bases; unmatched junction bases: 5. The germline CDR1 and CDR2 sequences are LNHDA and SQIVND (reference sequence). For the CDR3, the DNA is TGTGCCAGTAGTATAGGTCTAGCGGGAGTAGACACCGGGGAGCTGTTTTTT. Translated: CASSIGLAGVDTGELFF.

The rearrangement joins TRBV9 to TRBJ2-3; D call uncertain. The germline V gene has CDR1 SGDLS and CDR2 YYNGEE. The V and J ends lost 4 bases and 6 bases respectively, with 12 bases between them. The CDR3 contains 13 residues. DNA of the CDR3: TGTGCCAGCAGCCCGGACCCCTTGGATACGCAGTATTTT. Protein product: CASSPDPLDTQYF.

The CDR3, as DNA: TGTGCCAGCAGCTTAGTCGCCCCATCCCTAGCGGGAGTGCATGAGCAGTTCTTC. It encodes CASSLVAPSLAGVHEQFF. The chain joins TRBV7-2 to TRBJ2-1; 10 bases align to TRBD2. Germline V gene lookup returns CDR1 SGHTA and CDR2 FQGNSA. The J segment lost 8 bases and the V segment lost 1 base, leaving 14 bases of the junction unmatched. The CDR3 is 18 residues long.

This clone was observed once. CDR3 sequence (DNA): TGTGCCAGCAGCGCAGGCGGAGGGTTGGAGACCCAGTACTTC. This codes for CASSAGGGLETQYF. The chain carries TRBV9 and TRBJ2-5; D possibly corresponds to TRBD2 (6 bases). The CDR3 is 14 amino acids. CDR1 SGDLS and CDR2 YYNGEE come from the germline V gene. Trimming took off 3 bases at V and 5 bases at J, with 14 bases between the two ends.

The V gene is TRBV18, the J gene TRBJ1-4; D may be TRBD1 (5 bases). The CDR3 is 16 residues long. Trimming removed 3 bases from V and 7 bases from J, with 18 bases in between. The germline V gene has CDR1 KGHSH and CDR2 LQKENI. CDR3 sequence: CASSPTLGTAAEKLFF. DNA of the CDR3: TGTGCCAGCTCACCGACCCTCGGGACGGCGGCTGAAAAACTGTTTTTT.

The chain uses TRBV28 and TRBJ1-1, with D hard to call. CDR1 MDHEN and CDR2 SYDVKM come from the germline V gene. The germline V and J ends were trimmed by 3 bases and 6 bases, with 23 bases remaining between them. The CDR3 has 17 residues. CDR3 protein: CASSFIVLGRTSPEAFF. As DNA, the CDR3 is TGTGCCAGCAGTTTTATAGTTTTGGGCAGAACGAGTCCTGAAGCTTTCTTT.

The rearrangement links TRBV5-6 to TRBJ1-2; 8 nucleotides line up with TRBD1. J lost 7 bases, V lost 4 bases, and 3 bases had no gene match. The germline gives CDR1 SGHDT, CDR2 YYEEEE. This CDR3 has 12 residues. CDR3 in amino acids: CASSRDRPGYTF. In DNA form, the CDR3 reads TGTGCCAGCAGCCGGGACAGGCCTGGCTACACCTTC.

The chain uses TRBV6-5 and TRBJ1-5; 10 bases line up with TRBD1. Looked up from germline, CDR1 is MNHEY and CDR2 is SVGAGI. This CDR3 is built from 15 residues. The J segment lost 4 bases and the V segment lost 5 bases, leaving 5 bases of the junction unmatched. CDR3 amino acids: CASSMDRGGNQPQHF. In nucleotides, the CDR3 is TGTGCCAGCAGTATGGACAGGGGGGGGAATCAGCCCCAGCATTTT.

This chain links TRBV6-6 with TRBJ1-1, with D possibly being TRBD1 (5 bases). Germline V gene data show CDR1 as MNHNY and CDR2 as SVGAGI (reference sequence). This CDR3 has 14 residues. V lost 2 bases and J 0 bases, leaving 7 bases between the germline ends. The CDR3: CASSYRGLNTEAFF. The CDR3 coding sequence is TGTGCCAGCAGTTACAGGGGCTTGAACACTGAAGCTTTCTTT.